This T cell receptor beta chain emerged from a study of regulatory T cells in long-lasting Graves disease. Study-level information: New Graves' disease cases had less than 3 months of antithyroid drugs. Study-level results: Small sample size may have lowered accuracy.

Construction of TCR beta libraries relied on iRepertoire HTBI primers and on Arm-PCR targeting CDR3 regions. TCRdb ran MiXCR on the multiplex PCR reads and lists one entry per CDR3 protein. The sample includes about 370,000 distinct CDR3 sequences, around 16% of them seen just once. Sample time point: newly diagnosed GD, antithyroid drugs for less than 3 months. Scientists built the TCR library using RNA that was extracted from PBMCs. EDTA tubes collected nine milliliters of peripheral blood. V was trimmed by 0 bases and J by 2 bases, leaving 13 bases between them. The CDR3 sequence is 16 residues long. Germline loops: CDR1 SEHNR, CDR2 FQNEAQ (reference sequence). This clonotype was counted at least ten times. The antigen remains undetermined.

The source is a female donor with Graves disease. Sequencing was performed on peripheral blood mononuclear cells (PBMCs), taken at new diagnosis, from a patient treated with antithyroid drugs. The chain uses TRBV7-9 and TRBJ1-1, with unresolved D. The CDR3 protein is CASSLAIGRSNTEAFF. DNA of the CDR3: TGTGCCAGCAGCTTAGCGATAGGCAGGTCCAACACTGAAGCTTTCTTT.